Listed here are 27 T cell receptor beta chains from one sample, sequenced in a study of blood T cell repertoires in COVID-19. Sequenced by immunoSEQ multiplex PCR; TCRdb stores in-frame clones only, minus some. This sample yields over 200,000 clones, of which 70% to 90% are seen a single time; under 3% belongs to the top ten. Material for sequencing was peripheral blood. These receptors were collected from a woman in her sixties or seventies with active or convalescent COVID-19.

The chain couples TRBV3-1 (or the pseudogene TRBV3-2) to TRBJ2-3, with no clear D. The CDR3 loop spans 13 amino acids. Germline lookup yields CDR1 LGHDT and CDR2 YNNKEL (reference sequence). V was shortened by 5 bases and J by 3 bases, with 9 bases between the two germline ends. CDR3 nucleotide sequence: TGTGCCAGCAGCGAACTGTGGACAGATACGCAGTATTTT. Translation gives CASSELWTDTQYF.

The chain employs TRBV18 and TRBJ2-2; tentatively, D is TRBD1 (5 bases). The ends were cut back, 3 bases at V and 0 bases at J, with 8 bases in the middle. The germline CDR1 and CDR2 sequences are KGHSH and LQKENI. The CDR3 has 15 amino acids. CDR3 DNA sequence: TGTGCCAGCTCACCCCTGACAGCGAACACCGGGGAGCTGTTTTTT. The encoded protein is CASSPLTANTGELFF. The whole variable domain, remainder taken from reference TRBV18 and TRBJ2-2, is NAGVMQNPRHLVRRRGQEARLRCSPMKGHSHVYWYRQLPEEGLKFMVYLQKENIIDESGMPKERFSAEFPKEGPSILRIQQVVRGDSAAYFCASSPLTANTGELFFGEGSRLTVL.

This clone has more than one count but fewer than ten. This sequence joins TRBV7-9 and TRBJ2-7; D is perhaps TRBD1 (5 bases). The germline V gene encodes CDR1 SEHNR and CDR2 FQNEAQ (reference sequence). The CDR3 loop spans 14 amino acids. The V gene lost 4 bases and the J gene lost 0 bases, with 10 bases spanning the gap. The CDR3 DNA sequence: TGTGCCAGCAGCTACCAGGGATTCTCCTACGAGCAGTACTTC. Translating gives CASSYQGFSYEQYF.

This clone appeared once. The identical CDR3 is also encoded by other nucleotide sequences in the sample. The CDR3 is CASSLVSGQETQYF. In nucleotides, the CDR3 is TGCGCCAGCAGCTTGGTTTCGGGCCAAGAGACCCAGTACTTC. The genes are TRBV5-1 and TRBJ2-5; no clear D. CDR1 is SGHRS, CDR2 YFSETQ, per germline. There are 14 residues in the CDR3. V lost 0 bases and J lost 1, with 7 bases in between. Based on the CDR3 plus reference TRBV5-1 and TRBJ2-5, the full variable domain is KAGVTQTPRYLIKTRGQQVTLSCSPISGHRSVSWYQQTPGQGLQFLFEYFSETQRNKGNFPGRFSGRQFSNSRSEMNVSTLELGDSALYLCASSLVSGQETQYFGPGTRLLVL.

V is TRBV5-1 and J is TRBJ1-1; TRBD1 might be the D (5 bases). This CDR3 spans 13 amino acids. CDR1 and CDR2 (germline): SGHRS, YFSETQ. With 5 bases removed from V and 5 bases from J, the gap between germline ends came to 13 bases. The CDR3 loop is CASRAGDLTEAFF. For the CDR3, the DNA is TGCGCCAGCAGGGCCGGGGACTTAACTGAAGCTTTCTTT.

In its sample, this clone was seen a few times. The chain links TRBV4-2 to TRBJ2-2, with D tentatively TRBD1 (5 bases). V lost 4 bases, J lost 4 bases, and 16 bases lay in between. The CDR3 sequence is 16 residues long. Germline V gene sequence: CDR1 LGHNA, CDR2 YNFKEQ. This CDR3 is CASSLGTGQATGELFF. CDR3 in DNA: TGTGCCAGCAGCCTCGGAACAGGTCAGGCCACCGGGGAGCTGTTTTTT.

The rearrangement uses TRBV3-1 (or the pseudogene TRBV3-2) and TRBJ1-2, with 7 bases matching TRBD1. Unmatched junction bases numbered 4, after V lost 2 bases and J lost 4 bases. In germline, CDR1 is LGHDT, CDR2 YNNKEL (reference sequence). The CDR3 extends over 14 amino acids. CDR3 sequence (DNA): TGTGCCAGCAGCCAACGGGACAGCCGCTATGGCTACACCTTC. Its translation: CASSQRDSRYGYTF.

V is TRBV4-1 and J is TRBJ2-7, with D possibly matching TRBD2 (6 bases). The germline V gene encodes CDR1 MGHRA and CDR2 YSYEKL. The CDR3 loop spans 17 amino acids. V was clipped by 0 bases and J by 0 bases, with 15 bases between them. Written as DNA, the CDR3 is TGCGCCAGCAGCCAAGATCGTACCCCCGGGGGCTCCTACGAGCAGTACTTC. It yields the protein CASSQDRTPGGSYEQYF.

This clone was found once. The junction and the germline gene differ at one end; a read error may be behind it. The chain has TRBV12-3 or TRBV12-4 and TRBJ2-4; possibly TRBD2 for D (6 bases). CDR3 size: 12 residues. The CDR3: CASSFGGNGPNF. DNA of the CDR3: TGTGCCAGCAGTTTTGGAGGGAACGGACCCAACTTC.

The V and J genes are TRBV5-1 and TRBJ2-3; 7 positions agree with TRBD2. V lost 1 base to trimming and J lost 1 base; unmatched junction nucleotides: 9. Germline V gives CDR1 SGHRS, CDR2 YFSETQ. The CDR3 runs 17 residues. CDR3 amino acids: CASSLIPGTSGTDTQYF. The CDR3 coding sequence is TGCGCCAGCAGCTTGATCCCTGGAACTAGCGGCACAGATACGCAGTATTTT.

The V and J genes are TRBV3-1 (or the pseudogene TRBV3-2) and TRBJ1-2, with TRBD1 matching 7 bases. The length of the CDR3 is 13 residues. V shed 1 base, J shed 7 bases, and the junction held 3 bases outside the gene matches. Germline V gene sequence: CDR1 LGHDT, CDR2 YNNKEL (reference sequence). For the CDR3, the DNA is TGTGCCAGCAGCCAAGCACAGGGGTCTGGCTACACCTTC. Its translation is CASSQAQGSGYTF.

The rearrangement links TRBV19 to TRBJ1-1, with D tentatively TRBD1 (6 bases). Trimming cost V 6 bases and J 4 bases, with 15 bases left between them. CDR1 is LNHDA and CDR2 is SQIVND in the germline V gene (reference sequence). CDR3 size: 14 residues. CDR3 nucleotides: TGTGCCAGTAGCCCGAGGACAGATGGCACTGAAGCTTTCTTT. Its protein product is CASSPRTDGTEAFF.

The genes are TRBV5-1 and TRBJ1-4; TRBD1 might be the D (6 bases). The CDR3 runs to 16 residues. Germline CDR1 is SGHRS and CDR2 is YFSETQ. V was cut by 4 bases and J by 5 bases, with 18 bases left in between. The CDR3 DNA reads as TGCGCCAGCAGCCAACAGAGAGGGGGATGGAATGAAAAACTGTTTTTT. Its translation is CASSQQRGGWNEKLFF.

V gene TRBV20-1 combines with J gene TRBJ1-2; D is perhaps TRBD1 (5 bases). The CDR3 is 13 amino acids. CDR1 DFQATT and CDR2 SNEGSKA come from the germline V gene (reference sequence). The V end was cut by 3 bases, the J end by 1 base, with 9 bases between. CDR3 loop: CSASSQGNYGYTF. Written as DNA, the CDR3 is TGCAGTGCTAGTAGTCAGGGTAACTATGGCTACACCTTC.

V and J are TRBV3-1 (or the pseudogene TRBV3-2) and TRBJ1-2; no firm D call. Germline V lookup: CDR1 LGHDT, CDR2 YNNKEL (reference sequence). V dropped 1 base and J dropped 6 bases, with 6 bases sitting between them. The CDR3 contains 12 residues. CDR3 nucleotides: TGTGCCAGCAGCCAAGGCGTGAATGGCTACACCTTC. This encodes CASSQGVNGYTF.

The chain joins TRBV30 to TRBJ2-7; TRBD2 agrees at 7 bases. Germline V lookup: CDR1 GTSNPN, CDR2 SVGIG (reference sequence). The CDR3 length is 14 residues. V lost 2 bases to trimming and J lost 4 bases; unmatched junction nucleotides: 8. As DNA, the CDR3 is TGTGCCTGGAGTTTGGGGGGGGGAATTTACGAGCAGTACTTC. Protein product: CAWSLGGGIYEQYF.

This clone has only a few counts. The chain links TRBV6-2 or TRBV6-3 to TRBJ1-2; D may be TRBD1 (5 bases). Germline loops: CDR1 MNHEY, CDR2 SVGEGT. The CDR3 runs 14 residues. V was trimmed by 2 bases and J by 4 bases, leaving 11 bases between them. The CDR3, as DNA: TGTGCCAGCAGTTACAGGGGCCCTAGCTATGGCTACACCTTC. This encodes CASSYRGPSYGYTF.

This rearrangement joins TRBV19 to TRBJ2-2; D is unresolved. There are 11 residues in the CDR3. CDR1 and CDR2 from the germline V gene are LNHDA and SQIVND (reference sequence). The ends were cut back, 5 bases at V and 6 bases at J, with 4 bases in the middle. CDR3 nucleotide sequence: TGTGCCAGTAGTTCCTCCGGGGAGCTGTTTTTT. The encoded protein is CASSSSGELFF.

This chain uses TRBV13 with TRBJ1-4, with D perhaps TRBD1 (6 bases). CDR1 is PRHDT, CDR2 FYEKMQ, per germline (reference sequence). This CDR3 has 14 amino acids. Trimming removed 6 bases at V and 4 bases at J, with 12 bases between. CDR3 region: CASRPGAGNEKLFF. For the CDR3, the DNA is TGTGCCAGCAGGCCAGGGGCGGGTAATGAAAAACTGTTTTTT.

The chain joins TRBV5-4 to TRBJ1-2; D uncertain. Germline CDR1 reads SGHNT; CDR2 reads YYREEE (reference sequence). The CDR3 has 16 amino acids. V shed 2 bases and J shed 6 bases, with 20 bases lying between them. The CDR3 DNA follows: TGTGCCAGCAGCTTCTTCAACGGGGAACCCCAGGATGGCTACACCTTC. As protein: CASSFFNGEPQDGYTF. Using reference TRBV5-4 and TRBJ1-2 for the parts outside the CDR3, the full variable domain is ETGVTQSPTHLIKTRGQQVTLRCSSQSGHNTVSWYQQALGQGPQFIFQYYREEENGRGNFPPRFSGLQFPNYSSELNVNALELDDSALYLCASSFFNGEPQDGYTFGSGTRLTVV.

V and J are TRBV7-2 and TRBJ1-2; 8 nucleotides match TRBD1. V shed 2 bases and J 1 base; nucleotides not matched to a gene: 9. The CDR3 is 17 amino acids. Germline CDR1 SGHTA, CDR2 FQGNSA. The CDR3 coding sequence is TGTGCCAGCAGCTTAAAATCTTTCGGACAGGGTAACTATGGCTACACCTTC. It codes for CASSLKSFGQGNYGYTF.

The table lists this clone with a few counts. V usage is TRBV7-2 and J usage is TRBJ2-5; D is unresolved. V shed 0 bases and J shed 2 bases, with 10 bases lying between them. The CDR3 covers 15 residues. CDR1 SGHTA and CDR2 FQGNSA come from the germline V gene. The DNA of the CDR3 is TGTGCCAGCAGCTTAGCGTTTACTACACAAGAGACCCAGTACTTC. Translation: CASSLAFTTQETQYF.

CDR3 residues: CASSFIPGGAGGPNTGELFF. CDR3 coding DNA: TGCGCCAGCAGCTTCATCCCTGGGGGAGCGGGAGGGCCGAACACCGGGGAGCTGTTTTTT. V and J are TRBV5-1 and TRBJ2-2, with 10 bases that match TRBD2. CDR1 and CDR2 (germline): SGHRS, YFSETQ. V shed 2 bases and J 0 bases; nucleotides not matched to a gene: 13. The CDR3 consists of 20 residues. The full variable domain, completed using reference TRBV5-1 and TRBJ2-2, is KAGVTQTPRYLIKTRGQQVTLSCSPISGHRSVSWYQQTPGQGLQFLFEYFSETQRNKGNFPGRFSGRQFSNSRSEMNVSTLELGDSALYLCASSFIPGGAGGPNTGELFFGEGSRLTVL.

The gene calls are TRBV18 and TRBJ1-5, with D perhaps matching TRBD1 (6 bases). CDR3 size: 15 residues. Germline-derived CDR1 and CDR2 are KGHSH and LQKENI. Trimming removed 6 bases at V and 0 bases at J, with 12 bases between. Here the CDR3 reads CASSPRGISNQPQHF. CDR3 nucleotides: TGTGCCAGCTCCCCGAGGGGGATTAGCAATCAGCCCCAGCATTTT.

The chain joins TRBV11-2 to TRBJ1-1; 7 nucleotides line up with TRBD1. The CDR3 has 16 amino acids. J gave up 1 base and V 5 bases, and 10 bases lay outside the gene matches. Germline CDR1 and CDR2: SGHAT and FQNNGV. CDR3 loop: CASSSGRQGWNTEAFF. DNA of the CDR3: TGTGCCAGCAGCAGTGGAAGACAGGGATGGAACACTGAAGCTTTCTTT.

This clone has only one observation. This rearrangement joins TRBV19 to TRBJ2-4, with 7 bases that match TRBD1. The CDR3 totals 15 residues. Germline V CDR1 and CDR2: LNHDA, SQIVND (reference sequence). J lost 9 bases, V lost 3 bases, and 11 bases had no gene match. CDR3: CASSISPGQLGIQYF. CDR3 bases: TGTGCCAGTAGTATTTCCCCGGGACAGTTAGGCATTCAGTACTTC.

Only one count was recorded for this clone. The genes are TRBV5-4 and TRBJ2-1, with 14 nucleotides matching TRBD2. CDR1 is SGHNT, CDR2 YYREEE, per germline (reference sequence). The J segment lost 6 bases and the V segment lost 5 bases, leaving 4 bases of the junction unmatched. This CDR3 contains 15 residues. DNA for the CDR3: TGTGCCAGCAGTCCCGGGACTAGCGGGGGCAATGAGCAGTTCTTC. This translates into CASSPGTSGGNEQFF. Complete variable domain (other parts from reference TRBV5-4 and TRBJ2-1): ETGVTQSPTHLIKTRGQQVTLRCSSQSGHNTVSWYQQALGQGPQFIFQYYREEENGRGNFPPRFSGLQFPNYSSELNVNALELDDSALYLCASSPGTSGGNEQFFGPGTRLTVL.